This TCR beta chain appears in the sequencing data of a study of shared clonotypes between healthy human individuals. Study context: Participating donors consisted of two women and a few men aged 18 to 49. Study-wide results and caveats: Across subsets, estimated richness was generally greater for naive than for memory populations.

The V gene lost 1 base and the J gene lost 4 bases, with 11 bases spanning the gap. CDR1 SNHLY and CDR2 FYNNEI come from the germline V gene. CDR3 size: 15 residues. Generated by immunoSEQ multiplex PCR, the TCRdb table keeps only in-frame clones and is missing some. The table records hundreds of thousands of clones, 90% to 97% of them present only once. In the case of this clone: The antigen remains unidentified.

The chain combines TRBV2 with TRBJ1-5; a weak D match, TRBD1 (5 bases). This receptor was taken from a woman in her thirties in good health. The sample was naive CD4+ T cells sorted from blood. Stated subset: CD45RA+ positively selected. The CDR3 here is CASSEVGGSNQPQHF. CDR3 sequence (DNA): TGTGCCAGCAGTGAAGTCGGGGGATCAAATCAGCCCCAGCATTTT.